This TCR beta chain was sequenced in a study of shared clonotypes between healthy human individuals (dated by TCRdb to 2019 to 2021). General notes on the study: A couple of women and three men aged 18 to 49 years were included in the cohort. Blood TCR repertoires of a handful of healthy adults were deeply sequenced to estimate repertoire size and the extent of clonotype sharing between individuals. For each donor, CD4 naive and CD4 memory were each given three plates, CD8 naive was given two plates, and CD8 memory was given one plate. To increase sequencing depth and limit assay-specific biases, different laboratories used diverse techniques to prepare libraries and sequence TCR repertoires. Leukapheresis yielded between about 0.9 and 9.5 billion PBMCs per donor.

The donors were healthy, HIV-negative adults with no recently reported acute infections or vaccinations. Only Caucasian adults living in Nashville, Tennessee, USA were represented among the donors. CD4+ T cells were enriched by magnetic negative selection, after which naive cells were positively selected on CD45RA and the negative fraction was taken as the memory subset. Blood was obtained by leukapheresis, after which PBMCs were separated by Ficoll-Histopaque density gradient centrifugation and cryopreserved in liquid nitrogen vapor phase. Analytical flow cytometry was used to check the purity and quantity of every magnetically sorted T cell population. From each sorted fraction, genomic DNA was isolated and quantified by UV absorbance on a Nanodrop 2000c. Comment on this clone: Its antigen remains unidentified. Qualities for individual bases were not recorded, and no much larger clone is one base off.

General findings and caveats noted by the study authors: Even with the large sequencing depth, rarefaction of the sorted-subset datasets indicated that sequencing was incomplete. Pairwise subsampling led to the expectation that sequencing depth would affect the degree of clonotype sharing among donors. The small number of donors limited the genetic and exposure-history diversity represented. Sampling was restricted to blood, and TCR repertoires in tissue are likely to differ from TCR repertoires in blood. Estimated clonotype richness was generally larger for naive than for memory subsets. When four donors were compared, the shared fraction of clonotypes was approximately 5% for naive CD4, 3% to 4% for naive CD8, 2% to 2.5% for memory CD4, and around 0.37% for memory CD8. Compared with non-shared clonotypes, clonotypes shared by all four sorted-subset donors had higher generation probabilities.

The CDR3 goes from the cysteine to the phenylalanine over 16 residues. Solely the CDR3 DNA is kept, with 48 bases framed from the first base. The germline V gene supplies CDR1 SGHAT and CDR2 FQNNGV. Cut back by 5 bases and 2 bases, the V and J ends lie 15 bases apart. TCR CDR3 regions were amplified from genomic DNA by multiplex PCR using the deep immunoSEQ assay. Extracted genomic DNA from each cell subset was distributed evenly across all wells of several immunoSEQ 96-well plates, and each plate was treated as a replicate. Each replicate PCR for sorted subsets received about 200 ng genomic DNA, equal to around 32,000 T cell genomes. Purified libraries were quantified with a Qubit 3.0 fluorometer, sized on a Bioanalyzer 2100, and re-quantified with the KAPA Library Quantification kit. Each immunoSEQ 96-well plate was sequenced on its own single-read 150-cycle Illumina NextSeq 550 flow cell. Concerning the study's data processing: Because the immunoSEQ output included only junctional sequences and no quality scores, the filtering could not be the same as the filtering used for full-length reads. Sequences were annotated with PyIR, a Python wrapper for IgBLAST v1.9, using IMGT germline references to assign V/J genes and CDR3. Any read was removed if the V/J assignment was weak (E-value above 1e-6), the CDR3 was missing, or the read contained stop codons, out-of-frame junctions, or ambiguous translated residues. V3J clonotypes were defined as sequences sharing an identical inferred V gene, J gene, and CDR3 amino acid sequence. Percentage overlap between repertoires was computed as shared unique clonotypes divided by the size of the smaller repertoire. Repertoire richness was assessed with RTK rarefaction, the Chao1 estimator, and Recon v2.1 estimates of unobserved clonotypes. Generation probabilities were computed with OLGA for all TCRbeta clonotypes obtained by the gDNA method from four donors. TCRdb carries this immuneACCESS record with in-frame sequences only. Its versions omit some clonotypes, under half of them owing to an unresolved V gene in the studies checked, with the rest unexplained. V, J and clone size reflect that table, while D and trimming were determined from the DNA. In all, the sample holds approximately 1.4 million clones, and 95% to 99% of those were seen once. The ten largest clones capture about 0.45% of the sample.

The rearranged chain carries TRBV11-2 and TRBJ2-2, with no D gene named confidently. This sequence was found in a young man in good health. The sample was naive CD4+ T cells sorted from blood. The cell subset or site label on this specimen signifies: CD45RA+ positively selected. The DNA sequence follows: TGTGCCAGCAGCCTCCTTTTGGGAACTAACACCGGGGAGCTGTTTTTT. It translates as CASSLLLGTNTGELFF.